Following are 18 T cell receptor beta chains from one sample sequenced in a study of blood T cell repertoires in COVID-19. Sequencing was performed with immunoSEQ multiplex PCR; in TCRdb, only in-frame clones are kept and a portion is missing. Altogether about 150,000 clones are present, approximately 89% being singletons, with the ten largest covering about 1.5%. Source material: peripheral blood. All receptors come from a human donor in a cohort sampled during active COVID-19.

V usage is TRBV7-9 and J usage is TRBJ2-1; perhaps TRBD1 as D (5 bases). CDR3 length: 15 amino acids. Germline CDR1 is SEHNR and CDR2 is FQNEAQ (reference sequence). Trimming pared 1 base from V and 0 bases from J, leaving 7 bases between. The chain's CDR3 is CASSLVRGSYNEQFF. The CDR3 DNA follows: TGTGCCAGCAGCTTAGTTAGGGGCTCCTACAATGAGCAGTTCTTC.

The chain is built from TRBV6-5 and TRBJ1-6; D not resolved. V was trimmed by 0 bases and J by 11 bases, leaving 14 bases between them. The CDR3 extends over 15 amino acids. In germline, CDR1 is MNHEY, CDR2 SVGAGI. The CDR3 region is CASSYSSGSVAPLHF. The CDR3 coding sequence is TGTGCCAGCAGTTACTCATCCGGGTCCGTCGCACCCCTCCACTTT.

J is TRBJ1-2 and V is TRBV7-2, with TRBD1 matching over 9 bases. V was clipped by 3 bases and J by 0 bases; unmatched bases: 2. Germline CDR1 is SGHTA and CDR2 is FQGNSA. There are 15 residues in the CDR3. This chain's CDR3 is CASSFRDRANYGYTF. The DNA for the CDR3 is TGTGCCAGCAGCTTCCGGGACAGGGCTAACTATGGCTACACCTTC. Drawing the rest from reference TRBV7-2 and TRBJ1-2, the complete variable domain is GAGVSQSPSNKVTEKGKDVELRCDPISGHTALYWYRQSLGQGLEFLIYFQGNSAPDKSGLPSDRFSAERTGGSVSTLTIQRTQQEDSAVYLCASSFRDRANYGYTFGSGTRLTVV.

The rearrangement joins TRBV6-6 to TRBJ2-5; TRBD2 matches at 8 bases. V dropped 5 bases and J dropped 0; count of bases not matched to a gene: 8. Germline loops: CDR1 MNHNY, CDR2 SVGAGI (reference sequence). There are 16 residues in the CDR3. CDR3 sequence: CASSRTSGSYQETQYF. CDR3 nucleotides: TGTGCCAGCAGTCGAACTAGCGGCTCGTACCAAGAGACCCAGTACTTC.

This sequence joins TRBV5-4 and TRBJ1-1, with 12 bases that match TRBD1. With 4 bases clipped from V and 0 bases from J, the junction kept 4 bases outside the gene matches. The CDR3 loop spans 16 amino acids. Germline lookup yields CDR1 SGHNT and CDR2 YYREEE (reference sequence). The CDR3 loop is CASSQGQGALNTEAFF. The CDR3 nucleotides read TGTGCCAGCAGCCAGGGACAGGGGGCCTTGAACACTGAAGCTTTCTTT.

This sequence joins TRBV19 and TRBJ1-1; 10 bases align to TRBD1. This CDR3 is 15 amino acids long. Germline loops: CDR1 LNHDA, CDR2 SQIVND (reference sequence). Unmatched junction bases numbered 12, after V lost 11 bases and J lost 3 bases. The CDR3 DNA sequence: TGTGCCTCCCGGGACAGGGGCGCGGCGGACACTGAAGCTTTCTTT. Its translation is CASRDRGAADTEAFF.

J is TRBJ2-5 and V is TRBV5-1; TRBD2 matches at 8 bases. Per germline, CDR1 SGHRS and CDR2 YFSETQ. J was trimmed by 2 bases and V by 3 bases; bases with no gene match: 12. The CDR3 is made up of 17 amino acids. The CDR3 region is CASSSTIGGVGQETQYF. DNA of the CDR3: TGCGCCAGCAGCTCGACTATCGGGGGGGTCGGGCAAGAGACCCAGTACTTC.

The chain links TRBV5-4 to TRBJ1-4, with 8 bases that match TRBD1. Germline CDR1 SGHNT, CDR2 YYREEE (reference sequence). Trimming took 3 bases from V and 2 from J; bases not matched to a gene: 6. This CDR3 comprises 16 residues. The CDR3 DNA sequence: TGTGCCAGCAGCTACTACGACAGGGGTACTAATGAAAAACTGTTTTTT. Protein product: CASSYYDRGTNEKLFF.

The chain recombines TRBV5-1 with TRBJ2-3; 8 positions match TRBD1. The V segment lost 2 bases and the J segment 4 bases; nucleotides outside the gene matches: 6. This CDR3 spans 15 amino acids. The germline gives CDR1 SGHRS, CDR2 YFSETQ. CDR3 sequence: CASSFHRQGPDTQYF. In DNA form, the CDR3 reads TGCGCCAGCAGCTTTCATCGACAGGGGCCAGATACGCAGTATTTT.

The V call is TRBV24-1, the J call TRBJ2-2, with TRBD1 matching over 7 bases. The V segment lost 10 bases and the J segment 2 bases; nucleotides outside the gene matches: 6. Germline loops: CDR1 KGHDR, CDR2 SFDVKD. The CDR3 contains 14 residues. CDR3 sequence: CATSRTGNTGELFF. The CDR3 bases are TGTGCCACTTCCCGGACAGGAAACACCGGGGAGCTGTTTTTT.

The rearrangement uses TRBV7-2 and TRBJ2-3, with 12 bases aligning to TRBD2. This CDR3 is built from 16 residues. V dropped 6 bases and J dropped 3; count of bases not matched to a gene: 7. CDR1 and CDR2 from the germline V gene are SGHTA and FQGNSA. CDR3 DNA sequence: TGTGCCAGCAGTTCCCTAGCGGGGGGGGTTACAGATACGCAGTATTTT. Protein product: CASSSLAGGVTDTQYF.

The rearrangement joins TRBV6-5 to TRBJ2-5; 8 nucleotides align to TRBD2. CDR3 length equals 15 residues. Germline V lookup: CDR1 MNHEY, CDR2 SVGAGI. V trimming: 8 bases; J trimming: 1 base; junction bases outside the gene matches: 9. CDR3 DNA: TGTGCCAGCCCCCCCAGCGGGGGCCTCCAAGAGACCCAGTACTTC. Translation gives CASPPSGGLQETQYF.

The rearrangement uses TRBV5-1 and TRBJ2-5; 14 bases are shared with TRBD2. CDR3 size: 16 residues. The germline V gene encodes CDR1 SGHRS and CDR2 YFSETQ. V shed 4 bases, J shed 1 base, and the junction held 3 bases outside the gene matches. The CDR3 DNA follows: TGCGCCAGCAGCATAGGACTAGCGGGGGGCCAAGAGACCCAGTACTTC. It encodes CASSIGLAGGQETQYF.

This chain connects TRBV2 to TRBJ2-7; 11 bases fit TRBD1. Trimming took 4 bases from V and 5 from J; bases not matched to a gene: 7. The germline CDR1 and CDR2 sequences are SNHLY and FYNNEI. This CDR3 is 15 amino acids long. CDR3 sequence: CASSVFGTGGNEQYF. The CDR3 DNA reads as TGTGCCAGCAGTGTTTTCGGGACAGGGGGGAACGAGCAGTACTTC.

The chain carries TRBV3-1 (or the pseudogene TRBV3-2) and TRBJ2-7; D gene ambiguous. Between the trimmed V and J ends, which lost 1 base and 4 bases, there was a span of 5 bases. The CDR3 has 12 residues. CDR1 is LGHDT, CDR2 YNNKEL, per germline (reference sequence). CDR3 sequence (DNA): TGTGCCAGCAGCCAAGGGCTGTACGAGCAGTACTTC. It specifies CASSQGLYEQYF.

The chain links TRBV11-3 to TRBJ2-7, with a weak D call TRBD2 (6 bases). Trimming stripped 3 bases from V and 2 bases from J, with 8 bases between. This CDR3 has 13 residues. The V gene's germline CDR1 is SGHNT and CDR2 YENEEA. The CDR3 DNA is TGTGCCAGCAGCTTGCGGGGTACCTACGAGCAGTACTTC. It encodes CASSLRGTYEQYF.

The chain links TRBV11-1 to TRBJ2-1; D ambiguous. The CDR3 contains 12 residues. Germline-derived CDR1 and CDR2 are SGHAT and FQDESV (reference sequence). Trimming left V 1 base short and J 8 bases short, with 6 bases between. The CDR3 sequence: CASSLEIDEQFF. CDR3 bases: TGTGCCAGCAGCTTAGAGATAGATGAGCAGTTCTTC.

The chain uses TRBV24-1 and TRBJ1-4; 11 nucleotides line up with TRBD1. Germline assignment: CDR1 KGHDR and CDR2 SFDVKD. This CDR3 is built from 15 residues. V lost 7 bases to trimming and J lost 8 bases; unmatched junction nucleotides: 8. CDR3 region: CATRRLRTGGEKLFF. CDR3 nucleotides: TGTGCCACCAGGAGGCTTCGGACAGGGGGCGAAAAACTGTTTTTT.